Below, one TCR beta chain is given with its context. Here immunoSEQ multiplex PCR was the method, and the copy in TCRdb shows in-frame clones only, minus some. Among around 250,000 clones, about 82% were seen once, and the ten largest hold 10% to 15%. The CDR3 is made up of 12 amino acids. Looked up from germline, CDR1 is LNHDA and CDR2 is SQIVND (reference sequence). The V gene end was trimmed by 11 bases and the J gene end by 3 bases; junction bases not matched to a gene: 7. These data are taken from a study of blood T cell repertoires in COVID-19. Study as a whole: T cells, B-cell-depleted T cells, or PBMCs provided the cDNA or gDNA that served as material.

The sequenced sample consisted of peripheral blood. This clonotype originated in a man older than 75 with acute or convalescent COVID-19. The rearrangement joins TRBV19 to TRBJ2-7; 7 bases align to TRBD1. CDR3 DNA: TGTGCCTGGAACAGGGGATACTACGAGCAGTACTTC. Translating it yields CAWNRGYYEQYF.